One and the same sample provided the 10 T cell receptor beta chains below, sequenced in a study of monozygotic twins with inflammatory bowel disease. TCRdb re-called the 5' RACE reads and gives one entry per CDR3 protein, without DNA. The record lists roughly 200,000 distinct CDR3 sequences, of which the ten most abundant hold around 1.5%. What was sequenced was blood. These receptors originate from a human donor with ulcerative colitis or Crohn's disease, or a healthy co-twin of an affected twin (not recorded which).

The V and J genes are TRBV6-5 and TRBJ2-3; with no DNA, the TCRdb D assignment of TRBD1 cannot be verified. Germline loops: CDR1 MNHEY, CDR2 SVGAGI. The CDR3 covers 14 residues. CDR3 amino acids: CASSYFRDTYTQYF.

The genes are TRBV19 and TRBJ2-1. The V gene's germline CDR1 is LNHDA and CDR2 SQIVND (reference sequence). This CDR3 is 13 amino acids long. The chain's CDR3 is CASSVLRSNEQFF.

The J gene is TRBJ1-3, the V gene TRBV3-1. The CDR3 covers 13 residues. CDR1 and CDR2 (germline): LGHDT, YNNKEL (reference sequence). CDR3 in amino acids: CASSQVVGNTIYF.

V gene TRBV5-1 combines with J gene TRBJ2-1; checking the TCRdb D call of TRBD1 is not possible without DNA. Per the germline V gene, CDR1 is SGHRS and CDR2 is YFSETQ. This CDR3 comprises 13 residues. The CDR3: CASTGGVYNEQFF.

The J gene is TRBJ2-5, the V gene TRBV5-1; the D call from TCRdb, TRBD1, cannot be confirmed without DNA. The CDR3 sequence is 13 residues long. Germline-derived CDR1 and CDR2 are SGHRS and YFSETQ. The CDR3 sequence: CASSLGQRETQYF.

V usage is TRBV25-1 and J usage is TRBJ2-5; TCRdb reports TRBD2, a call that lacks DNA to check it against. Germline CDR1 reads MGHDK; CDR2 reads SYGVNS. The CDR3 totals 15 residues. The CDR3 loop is CASSEGGNTEETQYF.

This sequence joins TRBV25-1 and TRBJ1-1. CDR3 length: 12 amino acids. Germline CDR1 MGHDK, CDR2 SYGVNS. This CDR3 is CASSEGYTEAFF.

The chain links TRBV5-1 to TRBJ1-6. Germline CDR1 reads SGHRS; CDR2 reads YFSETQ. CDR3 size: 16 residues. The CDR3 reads CASSLDWNTLGSPLHF.

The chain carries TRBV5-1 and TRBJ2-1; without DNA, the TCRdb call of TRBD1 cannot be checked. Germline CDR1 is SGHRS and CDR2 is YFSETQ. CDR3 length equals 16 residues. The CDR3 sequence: CASSLSGQRAYNEQFF.

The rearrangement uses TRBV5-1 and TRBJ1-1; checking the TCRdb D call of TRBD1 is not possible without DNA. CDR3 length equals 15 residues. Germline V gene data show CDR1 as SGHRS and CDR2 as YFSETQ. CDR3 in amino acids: CASSHSTGVYTEAFF.